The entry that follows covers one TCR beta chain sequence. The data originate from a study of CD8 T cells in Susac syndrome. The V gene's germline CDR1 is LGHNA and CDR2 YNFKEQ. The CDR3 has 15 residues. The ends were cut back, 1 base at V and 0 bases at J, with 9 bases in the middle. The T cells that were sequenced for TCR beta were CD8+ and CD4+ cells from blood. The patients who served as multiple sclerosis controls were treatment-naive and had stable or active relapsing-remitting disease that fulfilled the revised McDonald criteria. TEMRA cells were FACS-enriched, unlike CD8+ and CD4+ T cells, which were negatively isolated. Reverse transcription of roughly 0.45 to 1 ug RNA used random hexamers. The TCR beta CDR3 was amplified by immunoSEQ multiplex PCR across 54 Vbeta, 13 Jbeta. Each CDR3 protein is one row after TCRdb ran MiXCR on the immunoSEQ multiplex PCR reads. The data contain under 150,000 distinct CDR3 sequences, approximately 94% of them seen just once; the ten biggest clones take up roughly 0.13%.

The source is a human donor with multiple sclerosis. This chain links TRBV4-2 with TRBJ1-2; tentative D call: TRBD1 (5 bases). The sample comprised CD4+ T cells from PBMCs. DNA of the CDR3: TGTGCCAGCAGCCAAGGGGGCCAGGCTAACTATGGCTACACCTTC. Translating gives CASSQGGQANYGYTF.